Listed below are T cell receptor beta chains from one sample, sequenced in a study of radiotherapy plus CTLA-4 blockade in lung cancer. Clones were read by immunoSEQ multiplex PCR, and TCRdb kept only the in-frame ones, dropping some. The table includes approximately 50,000 clones, approximately 86% detected once. The sequencing here drew on peripheral blood, taken from a patient treated with radiotherapy plus ipilimumab. These receptors were obtained from a human donor with non-small cell lung cancer that progressed on radiotherapy plus ipilimumab. Some clones in this sample may be carry-over from other donors' samples. CDR3s include the opening cysteine and the closing phenylalanine or tryptophan. D genes are given only for firm matches. Clone size is shown for a subset of rows, as once, few, many or a class of expanded clone.

j_gene,v_gene,abundance,d_gene,CDR3nt,CDR3aa
TRBJ2-3,TRBV12-5,-,TRBD2,TGTGCTAGTGGTCCCGGGACTAGCGCAGATACGCAGTATTTT,CASGPGTSADTQYF
TRBJ1-1,TRBV9,few,TRBD1,TGTGCCAGCAGGGCCCGTCAGGGGGCATGGACTGAAGCTTTCTTT,CASRARQGAWTEAFF
TRBJ2-2,TRBV18,-,-,TGTGCCAGCTCACCCGGGGGCGCGGGAGCTGCGGCCGGGGAGCTGTTTTTT,CASSPGGAGAAAGELFF
TRBJ1-5,TRBV5-1,-,-,TGCGCCAGCAGCTTAGACATCAATCAGCCCCAGCATTTT,CASSLDINQPQHF
TRBJ2-3,TRBV2,-,-,TGTGCCAGCAGTGGTGTCGGGAAGGCGGATACGCAGTATTTT,CASSGVGKADTQYF
TRBJ2-1,TRBV6-4,-,TRBD2,TGTGCCAGCAGTGACGGGAGTAGCGGGAGTGGTGAGCAGTTCTTC,CASSDGSSGSGEQFF
TRBJ2-3,TRBV5-8,-,-,TGTGCCAGCAGCCCGTTTACGGGAACAGATACGCAGTATTTT,CASSPFTGTDTQYF
TRBJ1-6,TRBV7-2,-,-,TGTGCCAGCAGCCCCCCCCCGGCCCGTGGAGGGCCCCTCCACTTT,CASSPPPARGGPLHF
TRBJ1-3,TRBV7-9,-,-,TGTGCCAGCAGCTTTCCAAAAAGCGACTCTGGAAACACCATATATTTT,CASSFPKSDSGNTIYF
TRBJ1-2,TRBV14,-,-,TGTGCCAGCAGCCCGGGGGTCTCTCTCTTCTATGGCTACACCTTC,CASSPGVSLFYGYTF
TRBJ2-2,TRBV10-2,-,-,TGCGCCAGCTGCGACAGTTACACCGGGGAGCTGTTTTTT,CASCDSYTGELFF
TRBJ1-5,TRBV15,-,TRBD1,TGTGCCACCAGCAGAGATCTGGACAGGGTCGATCAGCCCCAGCATTTT,CATSRDLDRVDQPQHF
TRBJ2-7,TRBV7-6,-,TRBD1,TGTGCCAGCAGCTCTTGGACAGGGGCTAGGGAGCAGTACTTC,CASSSWTGAREQYF
TRBJ1-1,TRBV28,-,TRBD1,TGTGCCAGCAGTTCATTCCGGGACAGGGGACGGAACACTGAAGCTTTCTTT,CASSSFRDRGRNTEAFF
TRBJ2-5,TRBV28,-,-,TGTGCCAGCAGTTTGGATCAGGGCGCCCAGGAGACCCAGTACTTC,CASSLDQGAQETQYF
TRBJ2-3,TRBV15,-,-,TGTGCCACCAGAGAACCGGGTTATAGCACAGATACGCAGTATTTT,CATREPGYSTDTQYF
TRBJ2-7,TRBV7-9,-,-,TGTGCCAGCAGCAGACAGGAGAGCCACGAGCAGTACTTC,CASSRQESHEQYF
TRBJ1-1,TRBV10-2,once,TRBD1,TGCGCCAGCAGTGAGTCAAGACAGGGGAGCGACGCTTTCTTT,CASSESRQGSDAFF
TRBJ2-7,TRBV5-1,-,TRBD2,TGCGCCAGCAGCGGTGGACTAGCGGGGGCCGCTAACTACGAGCAGTACTTC,CASSGGLAGAANYEQYF
TRBJ1-1,TRBV19,-,-,TGTGCCAGTAGACTGGGGGGTGTGGGCACTGAAGCTTTCTTT,CASRLGGVGTEAFF
TRBJ2-7,TRBV5-1,-,-,TGCGCCAGCAGCCCGGACAGCTACGAGCAGTACTTC,CASSPDSYEQYF
TRBJ1-5,TRBV10-1,-,TRBD1,TGCGCCAGCATCCCCCGGGACAGGAGATATAGCAATCAGCCCCAGCATTTT,CASIPRDRRYSNQPQHF
TRBJ2-3,TRBV5-1,-,-,TGCGCCAGCAGCTTGAATCCCGTTAGCACAGATACGCAGTATTTT,CASSLNPVSTDTQYF
TRBJ2-7,TRBV7-9,-,TRBD1,TGTGCCAGCAGCTTTCCCCTGGACAGGGACGACGAGCAGTACTTC,CASSFPLDRDDEQYF
TRBJ2-7,TRBV19,once,TRBD2,TGTGCCAGTAGTATCGGGGGGAAATTTTACGAGCAGTACTTC,CASSIGGKFYEQYF
TRBJ2-2,TRBV19,-,-,TGTGCCAGTAGTATTACAGGGCCTAACACCGGGGAGCTGTTTTTT,CASSITGPNTGELFF
TRBJ1-2,TRBV27,-,-,TGTGCCAGCAGTCCGGACAGCAGCCACCTCTATGGCTACACCTTC,CASSPDSSHLYGYTF
TRBJ2-3,TRBV7-2,-,-,TGTGCCAGCAGCTTAGGGAGGTCCGCAGATACGCAGTATTTT,CASSLGRSADTQYF
TRBJ1-5,TRBV28,-,TRBD1,TGTGCCAGCAGCCTGGGACAGGAGGATTACCAGCATTTT,CASSLGQEDYQHF
TRBJ1-1,TRBV9,-,TRBD1,TGTGCCAGCAGCGTAGCACCGGAACAGGGGGAGGTAGCTTTCTTT,CASSVAPEQGEVAFF
TRBJ2-7,TRBV29-1,-,-,TGCAGCGTTGAAGACGAGGACTTGGAAACCTACGAGCAGTACTTC,CSVEDEDLETYEQYF
TRBJ2-2,TRBV9,-,TRBD1,TGTGCCAGCAGCGTAGTAGGACAGGGGTACGGGGAGCTGTTTTTT,CASSVVGQGYGELFF
TRBJ1-6,TRBV7-6,once,-,TGTGCCAGCAGCTCCAGGGGAAATTCACCCCTCCACTTT,CASSSRGNSPLHF
TRBJ2-5,TRBV7-8,-,-,TGTGCCAGCAGCTTAGAGCAGGGTGGCGGGAAGCAAGAGACCCAGTACTTC,CASSLEQGGGKQETQYF
TRBJ2-7,TRBV10-3,-,TRBD2,TGTGCCATCATGAGTCCAGCGGGGACCGCCTACGAGCAGTACTTC,CAIMSPAGTAYEQYF
TRBJ1-1,TRBV11-1,-,-,TGTGCCAGCAGCTTAGCCGGACAGGAAGCTTTCTTT,CASSLAGQEAFF
TRBJ2-2,TRBV29-1,-,-,TGCAGCGTTCAGGACACCGGGGAGCTGTTTTTT,CSVQDTGELFF
TRBJ2-5,TRBV6-6,-,TRBD2,TGTGCCAGCAGTTTCGGACTAGCGGGAGCGACAGAGACCCAGTACTTC,CASSFGLAGATETQYF
TRBJ2-7,TRBV7-2,-,TRBD2,TGTGCCAGCAGCTTAGGGACTAGCGGGAGTGGGGTGTGGCAGTACTTC,CASSLGTSGSGVWQYF
TRBJ2-2,TRBV5-1,-,-,TGCGCCAGCAGCTTTCAGGTCTTCACCGGGGAGCTGTTTTTT,CASSFQVFTGELFF
TRBJ1-5,TRBV2,-,-,TGTGCCAGCAGGGGGCTCGACAATCAGCCCCAGCATTTT,CASRGLDNQPQHF
TRBJ2-3,TRBV19,-,TRBD1,TGTGCCAGTAGTGCCCACAGGGGGCAGACAGATACGCAGTATTTT,CASSAHRGQTDTQYF
TRBJ2-5,TRBV5-1,-,TRBD2,TGCGCCAGCAGCTTGGGCACCGGGACTAGCGGGAGCCAAGAGACCCAGTACTTC,CASSLGTGTSGSQETQYF
TRBJ1-2,TRBV19,once,-,TGTGCCAGTAGTTGGTACAGTTCAGGCTATGGCTACACCTTC,CASSWYSSGYGYTF
TRBJ2-1,TRBV2,-,TRBD2,TGTGCCAGCAGTGTGAGCGGGGGGTACCCTTACAATGAGCAGTTCTTC,CASSVSGGYPYNEQFF
TRBJ1-1,TRBV11-2,-,-,TGTGCCAGCAGCTCCCCTCGGGACTCTAAAGGTTTCTTT,CASSSPRDSKGFF
TRBJ1-3,TRBV9,-,TRBD1,TGTGCCAGCAGCGCGAGCTTACAGGGGGCCTCTGGAAACACCATATATTTT,CASSASLQGASGNTIYF